Shown below are 29 T cell receptor beta chains from a single sample sequenced in a study of glioma-infiltrating T cells after dendritic cell vaccination. Here immunoSEQ multiplex PCR was the method, and the copy in TCRdb shows in-frame clones only, minus some. Seen here are 65,000 to 80,000 clones, more than 75% observed once, and the top ten hold approximately 2.1%. Time point indicated: after dendritic cell vaccination, including at tumor progression/relapse. Sequencing was performed on blood, taken after dendritic cell vaccination. Source of these receptors: a human donor with glioblastoma.

The chain is built from TRBV2 and TRBJ2-5, with a weak D call TRBD2 (5 bases). CDR3 length: 12 amino acids. V shed 4 bases and J shed 3 bases, with 6 bases lying between them. The germline gives CDR1 SNHLY, CDR2 FYNNEI. CDR3 nucleotide sequence: TGTGCCAGCAGTGTCGGGGAAGAGACCCAGTACTTC. Its protein is CASSVGEETQYF.

The chain carries TRBV10-3 and TRBJ1-1; 9 bases align to TRBD1. Unmatched junction bases numbered 3, after V lost 3 bases and J lost 1 base. Per germline, CDR1 ENHRY and CDR2 SYGVKD. This CDR3 has 15 amino acids. The CDR3 is CAISDPGQGNTEAFF. In DNA form, the CDR3 reads TGTGCCATCAGTGACCCGGGACAGGGGAACACTGAAGCTTTCTTT.

The CDR3 sequence is CASSLSNARKKLFF. As DNA, the CDR3 is TGTGCCAGCAGCTTAAGTAATGCGCGGAAAAAACTGTTTTTT. The chain has TRBV11-3 and TRBJ1-4; D gene ambiguous. The length of the CDR3 is 14 residues. V was clipped by 2 bases and J by 9 bases, with 13 bases between them. CDR1 and CDR2 (germline): SGHNT, YENEEA.

The chain employs TRBV9 and TRBJ2-1, with D tentatively TRBD2 (5 bases). Germline V gene sequence: CDR1 SGDLS, CDR2 YYNGEE. Trimming shortened V by 3 bases and J by 1 base, and 11 bases separated the two germline ends. This CDR3 comprises 15 residues. The CDR3 sequence is CASSASGVSYNEQFF. DNA of the CDR3: TGTGCCAGCAGCGCCTCCGGGGTGTCCTACAATGAGCAGTTCTTC.

J is TRBJ1-5 and V is TRBV23-1; 8 nucleotides align to TRBD1. TRBV23-1 is an open reading frame whose function is uncertain. Germline trimming cut 3 bases from V and 4 bases from J; bases unmatched to any gene: 5. CDR3 length: 15 residues. CDR3 sequence (DNA): TGCGCCAGCAGTCACCTCGGACAGGGAAATCAGCCCCAGCATTTT. Translation: CASSHLGQGNQPQHF.

The chain employs TRBV4-1 and TRBJ2-3, with no clear D. Trimming took off 2 bases at V and 6 bases at J, with 9 bases between the two ends. The CDR3 has 13 amino acids. CDR1 and CDR2 from the germline V gene are MGHRA and YSYEKL. CDR3 loop: CASSQLPQDTQYF. The DNA for the CDR3 is TGCGCCAGCAGCCAACTGCCCCAGGATACGCAGTATTTT.

J is TRBJ2-3 and V is TRBV6-5; 7 positions match TRBD1. V was pared by 6 bases and J by 4 bases, with 10 bases of the junction left unmatched. CDR1 and CDR2 from the germline V gene are MNHEY and SVGAGI. The CDR3 spans 15 residues. In DNA, the CDR3 is TGTGCCAGCAGAACAGGGCCAGGGGGACCAGATACGCAGTATTTT. Its translation: CASRTGPGGPDTQYF.

J is TRBJ1-2 and V is TRBV29-1; 9 positions agree with TRBD1. Unmatched junction bases numbered 6, after V lost 4 bases and J lost 6 bases. CDR1 and CDR2 from the germline V gene are SQVTM and ANQGSEA. There are 13 residues in the CDR3. The CDR3 bases are TGCAGCGTTGTGGGACAGGGAGTGAATGGCTACACCTTC. Amino acid sequence: CSVVGQGVNGYTF.

The chain couples TRBV5-1 to TRBJ2-6; D remains ambiguous. The CDR3 consists of 15 residues. Trimming took 7 bases from V and 0 from J, leaving 11 bases between them. CDR1 is SGHRS and CDR2 is YFSETQ in the germline V gene. The CDR3 is CASGLGGSGANVLTF. The DNA for the CDR3 is TGCGCCAGCGGCCTCGGCGGCTCTGGGGCCAACGTCCTGACTTTC.

The chain combines TRBV9 with TRBJ2-1, with a possible D match to TRBD2 (5 bases). The ends were cut back, 4 bases at V and 4 bases at J, with 12 bases in the middle. Germline V gives CDR1 SGDLS, CDR2 YYNGEE. The CDR3 runs to 14 residues. The DNA of the CDR3 is TGTGCCAGCAGCCGGACTCCCCAGTACAATGAGCAGTTCTTC. As protein: CASSRTPQYNEQFF.

The rearrangement links TRBV18 to TRBJ2-7; 7 bases fit TRBD1. The trim removed 3 bases at V and 7 bases at J, leaving 9 bases unmatched. CDR1 is KGHSH, CDR2 LQKENI, per germline. The CDR3 loop spans 14 amino acids. CDR3 bases: TGTGCCAGCTCACCCCGAACAGGGGCAGGAGAGCAGTACTTC. Its translation: CASSPRTGAGEQYF.

The V gene is TRBV5-1, the J gene TRBJ2-7; the D gene is possibly TRBD1 (7 bases). Germline values: CDR1 SGHRS, CDR2 YFSETQ. V was cut by 2 bases and J by 4 bases, with 13 bases left in between. The CDR3 runs 14 residues. CDR3 amino acids: CASSFGGGWYEQYF. CDR3 coding DNA: TGCGCCAGCAGCTTTGGAGGGGGCTGGTACGAGCAGTACTTC.

This clone was seen only a few times. The chain uses TRBV18 and TRBJ1-2, with 8 positions matching TRBD1. Trimming at V came to 5 bases and at J to 8 bases, leaving 10 bases not matched to a gene. Germline CDR1 is KGHSH and CDR2 is LQKENI. CDR3 length: 14 amino acids. The CDR3 here is CASSGRQGSEGYTF. The CDR3 DNA reads as TGTGCCAGCTCAGGTCGACAGGGGTCGGAAGGCTACACCTTC.

This clone was observed a few times. The V call is TRBV11-2, the J call TRBJ2-7; D is perhaps TRBD2 (5 bases). Germline lookup yields CDR1 SGHAT and CDR2 FQNNGV. The CDR3 runs to 12 residues. V lost 6 bases to trimming and J lost 2 bases, with 8 bases between them. The CDR3 coding sequence is TGTGCCAGCAGACCCGGGGCCTACGAGCAGTACTTC. It specifies CASRPGAYEQYF.

This clone was seen a single time. The genes are TRBV5-6 and TRBJ2-1, with 8 bases lining up with TRBD2. The CDR3 is 16 amino acids. Germline values: CDR1 SGHDT, CDR2 YYEEEE. V lost 4 bases and J lost 0; bases outside the gene matches: 6. The CDR3 DNA is TGTGCCAGCAGCAGTAGCGGGGTCAGCTCCTACAATGAGCAGTTCTTC. Amino acid sequence: CASSSSGVSSYNEQFF. Together with reference TRBV5-6 and TRBJ2-1, the CDR3 gives the full variable domain: DAGVTQSPTHLIKTRGQQVTLRCSPKSGHDTVSWYQQALGQGPQFIFQYYEEEERQRGNFPDRFSGHQFPNYSSELNVNALLLGDSALYLCASSSSGVSSYNEQFFGPGTRLTVL.

This chain links TRBV4-1 with TRBJ2-7; D might be TRBD1 (6 bases). Germline lookup yields CDR1 MGHRA and CDR2 YSYEKL. This CDR3 contains 13 residues. V lost 1 base and J 2 bases, leaving 6 bases between the germline ends. The CDR3 coding sequence is TGCGCCAGCAGCCAAGCAGGGGCCTACGAGCAGTACTTC. The encoded protein is CASSQAGAYEQYF.

The sample holds a few counts of this clone. CDR3 DNA sequence: TGTGCCAGCAGCTTAGGACAGGGCCGCTATGGCTACACCTTC. Protein product: CASSLGQGRYGYTF. The chain couples TRBV7-9 to TRBJ1-2; 7 positions match TRBD1. The CDR3 has 14 residues. J gave up 4 bases and V 1 base, and 3 bases lay outside the gene matches. The germline CDR1 and CDR2 sequences are SEHNR and FQNEAQ (reference sequence).

Regarding this clone: The same CDR3 can be traced to other DNA sequences in this sample. The chain joins TRBV18 to TRBJ2-3, with no clear D. The V gene lost 2 bases and the J gene lost 5 bases, with 5 bases spanning the gap. Germline V gene sequence: CDR1 KGHSH, CDR2 LQKENI. The CDR3 loop spans 12 amino acids. CDR3 residues: CASSPSGDTQYF. DNA for the CDR3: TGTGCCAGCTCACCATCGGGAGATACGCAGTATTTT.

The table lists this clone with a few counts. The rearrangement links TRBV23-1 to TRBJ2-2; no reliable D call. TRBV23-1 is placed among ORFs of uncertain function. V was clipped by 0 bases and J by 7 bases, with 12 bases between them. CDR3 length: 15 residues. CDR3 loop: CASSQSIRLGGELFF. As DNA, the CDR3 is TGCGCCAGCAGTCAATCAATCCGTCTAGGCGGGGAGCTGTTTTTT.

V usage is TRBV9 and J usage is TRBJ2-3; TRBD2 agrees at 9 bases. Germline values: CDR1 SGDLS, CDR2 YYNGEE. The V and J ends lost 7 bases and 4 bases, in that order; junction bases with no gene match: 7. This CDR3 is built from 14 residues. The CDR3 reads CASFSGGGPDTQYF. In DNA, the CDR3 is TGTGCCAGCTTTAGCGGGGGCGGGCCAGATACGCAGTATTTT.

The V call is TRBV16, the J call TRBJ2-6, with D possibly matching TRBD2 (5 bases). There are 14 residues in the CDR3. Trimming removed 7 bases at V and 2 bases at J, with 9 bases between. In germline, CDR1 is KGHSY, CDR2 FQNENV. Written as DNA, the CDR3 is TGTGCCAGCACCGTGCGGGCTGGGGCCAACGTCCTGACTTTC. It yields the protein CASTVRAGANVLTF.

The chain couples TRBV14 to TRBJ2-7; 10 nucleotides align to TRBD2. CDR1 SGHDN and CDR2 FVKESK come from the germline V gene. V was pared by 1 base and J by 6 bases, with 9 bases of the junction left unmatched. This CDR3 contains 16 residues. DNA of the CDR3: TGTGCCAGCAGCCAAGTCAGCGGGAGGGCCCTCAGCGAGCAGTACTTC. It yields the protein CASSQVSGRALSEQYF.

This chain connects TRBV6-6 to TRBJ1-5, with 9 bases fitting TRBD1. CDR1 is MNHNY, CDR2 SVGAGI, per germline (reference sequence). With V trimmed by 6 bases and J by 7 bases, 13 bases remained unmatched. This CDR3 has 16 residues. The CDR3 DNA reads as TGTGCCAGCAGCCTCCCGGGACAGGGTCCCGACCAGCCCCAGCATTTT. Residues: CASSLPGQGPDQPQHF.

The chain uses TRBV15 and TRBJ2-1; 10 positions agree with TRBD2. This CDR3 region has 16 residues. Germline assignment: CDR1 LNHNV and CDR2 YYDKDF (reference sequence). Losses at the gene ends were 6 bases for V and 1 base for J; bases not matched to a gene: 6. CDR3 sequence reads: CATRRLAGDSYNEQFF. DNA of the CDR3: TGTGCCACCAGGCGACTAGCGGGCGATTCCTACAATGAGCAGTTCTTC.

J is TRBJ1-1 and V is TRBV7-9; TRBD1 might be the D (6 bases). The V and J ends lost 5 bases and 1 base respectively, with 8 bases between them. CDR1 and CDR2 from the germline V gene are SEHNR and FQNEAQ (reference sequence). The CDR3 has 13 residues. Here the CDR3 reads CASSQDRNTEAFF. The CDR3 DNA reads TGTGCCAGCAGCCAGGACAGGAACACTGAAGCTTTCTTT.

J is TRBJ1-4 and V is TRBV18, with D possibly being TRBD1 (5 bases). Germline CDR1 reads KGHSH; CDR2 reads LQKENI. V lost 4 bases, J lost 10 bases, and 19 bases lay in between. This CDR3 contains 15 residues. In DNA form, the CDR3 reads TGTGCCAGCTCACGCGACCAGGGTTCTTTAGGAAAACTGTTTTTT. Its protein is CASSRDQGSLGKLFF.

The gene calls are TRBV15 and TRBJ2-1, with TRBD2 identical over 11 bases. The length of the CDR3 is 20 residues. Germline CDR1 LNHNV, CDR2 YYDKDF (reference sequence). With 3 bases clipped from V and 0 bases from J, the junction kept 13 bases outside the gene matches. CDR3 nucleotides: TGTGCCACCAGCAGGGGGCTAGCGGGGGGACTTCCGAGCTCCTACAATGAGCAGTTCTTC. Encoded protein: CATSRGLAGGLPSSYNEQFF.

This clone appeared a single time. V and J are TRBV4-1 and TRBJ1-5; the D gene is possibly TRBD1 (5 bases). V lost 1 base to trimming and J lost 4 bases, with 17 bases between them. Germline V gives CDR1 MGHRA, CDR2 YSYEKL. The CDR3 extends over 17 amino acids. The CDR3 bases are TGCGCCAGCAGCCAAGTAATAATGTCGCAGGGAAATCAGCCCCAGCATTTT. Translated, it gives CASSQVIMSQGNQPQHF.

The chain uses TRBV9 and TRBJ2-7, with 10 bases matching TRBD1. This CDR3 has 15 residues. Germline-derived CDR1 and CDR2 are SGDLS and YYNGEE. Germline trimming cut 0 bases from V and 4 bases from J; bases unmatched to any gene: 4. CDR3 residues: CASSVAGTGAYEQYF. CDR3 bases: TGTGCCAGCAGCGTAGCCGGGACAGGGGCTTACGAGCAGTACTTC.